These 24 T cell receptor beta chains came from one sample sequenced in a study of blood T cells in healthy people across ages. Primers used in a second PCR of roughly 6 to 12 cycles were a sample-barcoded 5' primer and a J-beta primer mix. TCRdb processed the 5' RACE reads anew with MiXCR; each CDR3 protein has one entry. There are about 830,000 distinct CDR3 sequences in the sample; around 68% occur only once, and 28% lies in the top ten. Sequencing was carried out using blood. The receptor set was obtained from a man aged 25 to 40 in good health.

The CDR3 loop is CASSYPLGYTF. Here the CDR3 DNA reads TGTGCCAGCAGCTACCCGCTGGGCTACACCTTC. The V and J genes are TRBV13 and TRBJ1-2; D is unclear. Germline V CDR1 and CDR2: PRHDT, FYEKMQ (reference sequence). The CDR3 contains 11 residues. Trimming pared 4 bases from V and 8 bases from J, leaving 8 bases between.

The V call is TRBV7-9, the J call TRBJ2-6; D possibly uses TRBD1 or TRBD2 (5 bases each). Trimming shortened V by 5 bases and J by 0 bases, and 14 bases separated the two germline ends. This CDR3 is built from 17 residues. CDR1 is SEHNR, CDR2 FQNEAQ, per germline (reference sequence). The CDR3: CASSKRDGTSGANVLTF. The CDR3, as DNA: TGTGCCAGCAGCAAAAGGGACGGAACCTCTGGGGCCAACGTCCTGACTTTC.

The genes are TRBV12-3 or TRBV12-4 and TRBJ2-7, with D perhaps given as TRBD1 or TRBD2 (5 bases each). This CDR3 has 14 residues. Deletions cut 6 bases from V and 12 bases from J, with 24 bases between. CDR3 bases: TGTGCCAGCAGCGATCCCGTCAGGGCCCTCGGGATGTACTTC. Encoded protein: CASSDPVRALGMYF.

Concerning this clonotype: The junction shows a germline mismatch at one end, possibly a read error. The rearrangement uses TRBV7-2 and TRBJ2-7; D might be TRBD2 (5 bases). This CDR3 contains 14 residues. Germline V gives CDR1 SGHTA, CDR2 FQGNSA. In nucleotides, the CDR3 is TGTGCCAGCAGCGTAGCGCGTGCAACCTACGAGCAGTACTTC. Translating it yields CASSVARATYEQYF.

V and J are TRBV29-1 and TRBJ2-3; 8 bases fit TRBD1. The J segment lost 2 bases and the V segment lost 4 bases, leaving 5 bases of the junction unmatched. The CDR3 loop spans 14 amino acids. CDR1 SQVTM and CDR2 ANQGSEA come from the germline V gene. The CDR3 loop is CSVARQGITDTQYF. As DNA, the CDR3 is TGCAGCGTTGCCAGACAGGGGATCACAGATACGCAGTATTTT.

The chain employs TRBV27 and TRBJ1-6, with 7 bases lining up with TRBD1. The CDR3 is made up of 16 amino acids. CDR1 and CDR2 from the germline V gene are MNHEY and SMNVEV (reference sequence). V was pared by 5 bases and J by 6 bases, with 10 bases of the junction left unmatched. CDR3 loop: CASSQTAGTANSPLHF. In DNA, the CDR3 is TGTGCCAGCAGTCAAACCGCCGGGACAGCTAATTCACCCCTCCACTTT.

The chain employs TRBV6-5 and TRBJ1-2; perhaps TRBD1 as D (6 bases). The CDR3 spans 13 residues. V lost 6 bases and J lost 8, with 16 bases in between. Germline V gives CDR1 MNHEY, CDR2 SVGAGI. Written as DNA, the CDR3 is TGTGCCAGCAGGTGGGGAGCAGGGGACGGCTACACCTTC. This gives the protein CASRWGAGDGYTF.

CDR3 bases: TGCGCCAGCAGCCAAGGCCACAGTTCCGGAGATACGCAGTATTTT. Protein product: CASSQGHSSGDTQYF. The chain joins TRBV4-3 to TRBJ2-3; no firm D call. CDR1 is LGHNA, CDR2 YSLEER, per germline. V dropped 1 base and J dropped 5 bases, with 13 bases sitting between them. The CDR3 length is 15 residues.

The chain combines TRBV12-3 or TRBV12-4 with TRBJ2-7; D is perhaps TRBD1 or TRBD2 (5 bases each). V was trimmed by 3 bases and J by 7 bases, leaving 13 bases between them. The CDR3 loop spans 13 amino acids. The CDR3 region has the DNA TGTGCCAGCAGTTTGGGGACCTGGGGGGAGCAGTACTTC. Protein sequence: CASSLGTWGEQYF.

V gene TRBV9 combines with J gene TRBJ1-2; perhaps TRBD1 as D (6 bases). This CDR3 comprises 14 residues. Germline-derived CDR1 and CDR2 are SGDLS and YYNGEE. V was shortened by 3 bases and J by 2 bases, with 11 bases between the two germline ends. CDR3 protein: CASSAVQGNYGYTF. The CDR3 coding sequence is TGTGCCAGCAGCGCAGTACAGGGAAACTATGGCTACACCTTC.

The chain links TRBV9 to TRBJ2-1, with D possibly matching TRBD2 (6 bases). CDR1 and CDR2 (germline): SGDLS, YYNGEE. V was shortened by 4 bases and J by 1 base, with 12 bases between the two germline ends. The CDR3 consists of 15 residues. The DNA of the CDR3 is TGTGCCAGCAGCCCGATGGGGGGTTCCTACAATGAGCAGTTCTTC. Residues: CASSPMGGSYNEQFF.

This chain joins TRBV20-1 and TRBJ1-3, with D possibly TRBD1 on 5 matching bases. Trimming left V 5 bases short and J 2 bases short, with 13 bases between. CDR1 and CDR2 (germline): DFQATT, SNEGSKA (reference sequence). The CDR3 contains 14 residues. The CDR3 coding sequence is TGCAGTGCTGCCCGGGAGGGGCCTGGAAACACCATATATTTT. Amino acids: CSAAREGPGNTIYF.

This clonotype was detected a few times. V is TRBV5-1 and J is TRBJ2-7; D not certain. CDR3 length: 14 residues. The V gene's germline CDR1 is SGHRS and CDR2 YFSETQ. V was cut by 4 bases and J by 0 bases, with 11 bases left in between. The CDR3 loop reads CASSLEHTSYEQYF. CDR3 bases: TGCGCCAGCAGCCTGGAACATACCTCCTACGAGCAGTACTTC.

This clonotype was seen a handful of times. The genes are TRBV9 and TRBJ2-7, with D possibly being TRBD1 (5 bases). The V gene lost 4 bases and the J gene lost 2 bases, with 16 bases spanning the gap. CDR1 and CDR2 (germline): SGDLS, YYNGEE. The CDR3 runs 15 residues. The CDR3 DNA reads as TGTGCCAGCAGCTTGAACCACAGGAGTACCTACGAGCAGTACTTC. This codes for CASSLNHRSTYEQYF.

This clonotype turned up a few times. The genes are TRBV9 and TRBJ1-2; D unresolved. The CDR3 is 14 residues long. Germline loops: CDR1 SGDLS, CDR2 YYNGEE. Trimming shortened V by 4 bases and J by 5 bases, and 15 bases separated the two germline ends. The CDR3 here is CASSRTDLLYGYTF. The CDR3 DNA follows: TGTGCCAGCAGCAGAACGGACTTGTTGTATGGCTACACCTTC.

The V call is TRBV9, the J call TRBJ2-5, with 7 bases that match TRBD1. This CDR3 spans 15 amino acids. V lost 3 bases and J lost 5; bases outside the gene matches: 10. Germline V gene lookup returns CDR1 SGDLS and CDR2 YYNGEE. CDR3 DNA sequence: TGTGCCAGCAGCGAGCACAGGGGATTTCGCGAGACCCAGTACTTC. Its protein product is CASSEHRGFRETQYF.

V usage is TRBV7-8 and J usage is TRBJ1-2; TRBD1 agrees at 7 bases. The CDR3 spans 15 residues. Germline CDR1 reads SGHVS; CDR2 reads FQNEAQ. V was clipped by 3 bases and J by 0 bases; unmatched bases: 4. DNA of the CDR3: TGTGCCAGCAGCTTCCTGGGACAGACTAACTATGGCTACACCTTC. Translation: CASSFLGQTNYGYTF.

J is TRBJ2-1 and V is TRBV5-1; D may be TRBD1 (5 bases). V shed 3 bases and J shed 0 bases, with 10 bases lying between them. The CDR3 consists of 15 residues. Germline V CDR1 and CDR2: SGHRS, YFSETQ. This chain's CDR3 is CASSSTDISYNEQFF. CDR3 bases: TGCGCCAGCAGCTCGACAGATATCTCCTACAATGAGCAGTTCTTC.

V is TRBV20-1 and J is TRBJ1-2; perhaps TRBD1 as D (6 bases). CDR3 length equals 14 residues. Per the germline V gene, CDR1 is DFQATT and CDR2 is SNEGSKA (reference sequence). CDR3 DNA: TGCAGCTTAAAACAGGGCATGGCGGGCTATGGCTACACCTTC. Amino acids: CSLKQGMAGYGYTF.

The rearrangement joins TRBV20-1 to TRBJ2-7, with D perhaps matching TRBD1 (6 bases). There are 10 residues in the CDR3. The germline gives CDR1 DFQATT, CDR2 SNEGSKA (reference sequence). With 6 bases removed from V and 6 bases from J, the gap between germline ends came to 9 bases. The CDR3 DNA follows: TGCAGTGCGCACAGGGTCGAGCAGTACTTC. Translation: CSAHRVEQYF.

The chain employs TRBV10-3 and TRBJ1-2; D gene uncertain. This CDR3 spans 14 amino acids. Deletions cut 7 bases from V and 0 bases from J, with 12 bases between. Per the germline V gene, CDR1 is ENHRY and CDR2 is SYGVKD. This chain's CDR3 is CAITEQRANYGYTF. CDR3 bases: TGTGCCATCACCGAACAGAGAGCTAACTATGGCTACACCTTC.

This chain joins TRBV24-1 and TRBJ2-3; D might be TRBD2 (5 bases). Germline assignment: CDR1 KGHDR and CDR2 SFDVKD. V was shortened by 4 bases and J by 4 bases, with 11 bases between the two germline ends. The CDR3 is 14 amino acids. Written as DNA, the CDR3 is TGTGCCACCAGTGACGCTGAGGGTTCAGATACGCAGTATTTT. Translating it yields CATSDAEGSDTQYF.

The V gene is TRBV6-5, the J gene TRBJ2-5; 14 nucleotides match TRBD2. The J call may not be correct, given that the DNA end is closer to TRBJ2-7. The V gene's germline CDR1 is MNHEY and CDR2 SVGAGI. The CDR3 length is 17 residues. CDR3 DNA sequence: TGTGCCAGCAGTTACACGCGGGGGACTAGCGGGGGTTACGAGCAGTACTTC. Translated, it gives CASSYTRGTSGGYEQYF.

The chain links TRBV6-5 to TRBJ2-4, with D possibly matching TRBD2 (5 bases). The end of the DNA aligns better with TRBJ2-7, so the J call may be wrong. There are 13 residues in the CDR3. Germline V lookup: CDR1 MNHEY, CDR2 SVGAGI. The CDR3 DNA sequence: TGTGCCGCTGAGCACGGCAGAGGAGGCGAGCAGTACTTC. Translating it yields CAAEHGRGGEQYF.